This T cell receptor (beta chain) is from a study of CD8+ T cells in alopecia areata. In each case, RNA was isolated and then reverse transcribed into cDNA as the sequencing template. Assay: immunoSEQ multiplex PCR; the TCRdb copy retains only in-frame clones and omits some. This table holds around 150,000 clones, roughly 60% found once. Points from the study as a whole: Sequencing of scalp tissue also captures the resident alphabeta T cells of normal skin.

Concerning this clone itself: The antigen is not known.

Trimming pared 0 bases from V and 2 bases from J, leaving 8 bases between. In germline, CDR1 is MNHEY, CDR2 SVGAGI. CDR3 length equals 15 residues. The source of this sequence is a human donor in good health. Sequenced input: CD8+ T cells sorted from blood. The genes are TRBV6-5 and TRBJ2-1, with a possible D match to TRBD2 (6 bases). In nucleotides, the CDR3 is TGTGCCAGCAGTTACTCTCCGGGAGCCTACAATGAGCAGTTCTTC. Translated: CASSYSPGAYNEQFF.